The entry that follows covers one T cell receptor beta chain sequence. The sample belongs to a study of blood T cell repertoires in COVID-19. At the level of the study: The analysed material was cDNA or gDNA that came from T cells, B-cell-depleted T cells, or PBMCs.

There are 15 residues in the CDR3. Trimming removed 3 bases at V and 5 bases at J, with 17 bases between. CDR1 and CDR2 from the germline V gene are SGDLS and YYNGEE. Repertoires were generated with immunoSEQ multiplex PCR, while TCRdb's copy carries only in-frame clones and drops some. Among about 110,000 clones listed, around 86% were seen once. The sample consisted of peripheral blood. This chain connects TRBV9 to TRBJ2-5, with no clear D. The receptor comes from a man aged 35-49 years with acute or convalescent COVID-19. In DNA, the CDR3 is TGTGCCAGCAGCGCAACGACTCCTTTCGGGGAGACCCAGTACTTC. Its translation: CASSATTPFGETQYF.